This T cell receptor beta chain was captured in a study of T cell clonality in common variable immunodeficiency. Study-level results: Shared TCRbeta clones were fewer between CVID subjects than controls.

J lost 8 bases, V lost 5 bases, and 6 bases had no gene match. This CDR3 is 13 amino acids long. Germline V gene data show CDR1 as DFQATT and CDR2 as SNEGSKA (reference sequence). This clone was recorded at least ten times. Its target is not known. The CDR3 is cut off 3 residues early in the read; its end comes from the germline J gene. Equal genomic DNA amounts from CVID and control samples were sequenced. This table comes from immunoSEQ multiplex PCR, and its TCRdb copy is limited to in-frame clones, with some not included. Singletons are absent from the sample, which has more than 65,000 clones. Specimen: peripheral blood mononuclear cells. The chain carries TRBV20-1 and TRBJ1-6, with TRBD1 identical over 7 bases. This sequence was found in a person aged 18 to 70 in good health. The CDR3 bases that were read are TGCAGTGCTTATGACAGGGAGCATTCACCC. It codes for CSAYDREHSP. The entire CDR3 reads CSAYDREHSPLHF.